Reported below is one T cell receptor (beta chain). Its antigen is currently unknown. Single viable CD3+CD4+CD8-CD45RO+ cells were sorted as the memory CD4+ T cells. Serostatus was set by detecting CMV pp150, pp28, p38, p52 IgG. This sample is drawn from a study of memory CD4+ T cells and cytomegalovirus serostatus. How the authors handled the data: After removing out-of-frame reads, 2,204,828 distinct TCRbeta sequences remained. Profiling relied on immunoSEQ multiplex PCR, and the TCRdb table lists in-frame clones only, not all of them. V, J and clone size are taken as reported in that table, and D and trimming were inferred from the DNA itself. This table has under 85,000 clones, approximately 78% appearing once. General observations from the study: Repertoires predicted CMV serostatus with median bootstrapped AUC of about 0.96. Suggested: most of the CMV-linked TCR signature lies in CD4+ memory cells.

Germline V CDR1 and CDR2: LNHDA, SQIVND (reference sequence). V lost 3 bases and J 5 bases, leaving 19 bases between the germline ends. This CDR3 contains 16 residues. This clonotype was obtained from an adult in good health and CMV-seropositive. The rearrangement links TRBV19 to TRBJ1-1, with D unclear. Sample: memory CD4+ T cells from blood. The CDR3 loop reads CASSIGQLTRVTEAFF. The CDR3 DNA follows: TGTGCCAGTAGTATTGGGCAGCTCACACGCGTAACTGAAGCTTTCTTT.